A single sample is the source of the 26 T cell receptor beta chains below, sequenced in a study of control samples from healthy donors and cancer patients (dated by TCRdb to 2019 to 2021). The library was obtained by the immunoSEQ multiplex PCR assay. TCRdb stores this immuneACCESS table with in-frame sequences only. Part of the clones is absent; in the studies checked, under half of the shortfall reflects unresolved V genes, and no reason is known for the rest. This sample comprises about 20,000 clones, 70% to 90% of them detected only once. The ten largest clonotypes hold about 10% of the sample. Input material: PBMCs. These TCRs come from a woman aged 55-70 years with head and neck cancer.

CDR3 amino acids: CASSDQGGISIEAFF. Here the CDR3 DNA reads TGTGCCAGCAGCGATCAGGGGGGAATTTCGATTGAAGCTTTCTTT. V gene TRBV3-1 (or the pseudogene TRBV3-2) combines with J gene TRBJ1-1; 7 bases are a match to TRBD1. V dropped 5 bases and J dropped 7; count of bases not matched to a gene: 13. The germline V gene has CDR1 LGHDT and CDR2 YNNKEL (reference sequence). The CDR3 is 15 amino acids.

V and J are TRBV7-6 and TRBJ2-7; D is ambiguous. Trimming left V 4 bases short and J 2 bases short, with 12 bases between. From germline, CDR1 is SGHVS and CDR2 FNYEAQ. The CDR3 loop spans 14 amino acids. The CDR3 spells CASSSAVTTYEQYF. The CDR3 DNA is TGTGCCAGCAGCTCAGCTGTGACAACCTACGAGCAGTACTTC.

This chain uses TRBV19 with TRBJ1-5, with unresolved D. Trimming pared 3 bases from V and 6 bases from J, leaving 6 bases between. Germline V gene lookup returns CDR1 LNHDA and CDR2 SQIVND (reference sequence). The CDR3 covers 12 residues. The CDR3: CASSILGQPQHF. The DNA for the CDR3 is TGTGCCAGTAGTATCTTAGGTCAGCCCCAGCATTTT.

The V gene is TRBV3-1 (or the pseudogene TRBV3-2), the J gene TRBJ2-7; a weak D match, TRBD1 (6 bases). The V gene lost 1 base and the J gene lost 4 bases, with 14 bases spanning the gap. This CDR3 comprises 15 residues. Germline CDR1 LGHDT, CDR2 YNNKEL (reference sequence). The CDR3 region is CASSQGPRGGYEQYF. The CDR3, as DNA: TGTGCCAGCAGCCAAGGCCCCAGGGGTGGGTACGAGCAGTACTTC.

The chain couples TRBV18 to TRBJ2-2, with D maybe TRBD2 (5 bases). V was clipped by 5 bases and J by 2 bases, with 12 bases between them. The CDR3 spans 15 residues. The germline V gene has CDR1 KGHSH and CDR2 LQKENI. As DNA, the CDR3 is TGTGCCAGCTCATCTGGACCGGGAAACACCGGGGAGCTGTTTTTT. It encodes CASSSGPGNTGELFF. Based on the CDR3 plus reference TRBV18 and TRBJ2-2, the full variable domain is NAGVMQNPRHLVRRRGQEARLRCSPMKGHSHVYWYRQLPEEGLKFMVYLQKENIIDESGMPKERFSAEFPKEGPSILRIQQVVRGDSAAYFCASSSGPGNTGELFFGEGSRLTVL.

This sequence joins TRBV19 and TRBJ2-2, with TRBD2 matching over 7 bases. The CDR3 length is 17 residues. V gave up 5 bases and J gave up 0 bases; unmatched junction bases: 9. Per germline, CDR1 LNHDA and CDR2 SQIVND (reference sequence). CDR3 DNA: TGTGCCAGTAGTTCACGGGGGGTCTCGGCGAACACCGGGGAGCTGTTTTTT. It encodes CASSSRGVSANTGELFF. Based on the CDR3 plus reference TRBV19 and TRBJ2-2, the full variable domain is DGGITQSPKYLFRKEGQNVTLSCEQNLNHDAMYWYRQDPGQGLRLIYYSQIVNDFQKGDIAEGYSVSREKKESFPLTVTSAQKNPTAFYLCASSSRGVSANTGELFFGEGSRLTVL.

For the CDR3, the DNA is TGTGCCAGCCGACCCAAAGGCGGGATCGTGAACACTGAAGCTTTCTTT. This sequence encodes CASRPKGGIVNTEAFF. J is TRBJ1-1 and V is TRBV27; D ambiguous. Per germline, CDR1 MNHEY and CDR2 SMNVEV (reference sequence). Trimming cost V 8 bases and J 0 bases, with 19 bases left between them. This CDR3 comprises 16 residues.

The V call is TRBV5-1, the J call TRBJ2-2, with 7 positions matching TRBD2. CDR3 length equals 14 residues. The ends lost 7 bases at V and 0 bases at J; junction bases unmatched: 3. The germline V gene encodes CDR1 SGHRS and CDR2 YFSETQ. CDR3: CASLADSNTGELFF. The CDR3 region has the DNA TGCGCCAGCCTAGCGGATTCGAACACCGGGGAGCTGTTTTTT.

The chain employs TRBV5-4 and TRBJ2-7; D gene ambiguous. The CDR3 contains 11 residues. Germline CDR1 reads SGHNT; CDR2 reads YYREEE (reference sequence). V was shortened by 0 bases and J by 5 bases, with 3 bases between the two germline ends. The CDR3 coding sequence is TGTGCCAGCAGCTTGGGCCACGAGCAGTACTTC. It translates to CASSLGHEQYF.

J is TRBJ1-3 and V is TRBV19; 8 bases match TRBD1. Germline assignment: CDR1 LNHDA and CDR2 SQIVND (reference sequence). This CDR3 comprises 15 residues. The ends lost 5 bases at V and 3 bases at J; junction bases unmatched: 6. The CDR3 DNA sequence: TGTGCCAGTAGTCGACAGGGGATGCATGGAAACACCATATATTTT. Amino acid sequence: CASSRQGMHGNTIYF.

This clone was counted a single time. This chain joins TRBV9 and TRBJ2-7; possibly TRBD1 for D (5 bases). The CDR3 has 14 residues. The germline V gene encodes CDR1 SGDLS and CDR2 YYNGEE. V gave up 1 base and J gave up 2 bases, with 10 bases separating them. In DNA form, the CDR3 reads TGTGCCAGCAGCGTACAGGGTGGTCCCTACGAGCAGTACTTC. Protein product: CASSVQGGPYEQYF.

This chain uses TRBV7-3 with TRBJ2-2, with no clear D. This CDR3 region has 14 residues. V lost 6 bases and J lost 0, with 8 bases in between. Germline V gives CDR1 SGHTA, CDR2 FQGTGA. CDR3 nucleotides: TGTGCCAGCAGTCCCTACGCGAACACCGGGGAGCTGTTTTTT. Translated: CASSPYANTGELFF.

The chain employs TRBV13 and TRBJ1-2; a possible D gene is TRBD1 (5 bases). The V gene lost 1 base and the J gene lost 1 base, with 16 bases spanning the gap. The CDR3 totals 17 residues. Looked up from germline, CDR1 is PRHDT and CDR2 is FYEKMQ (reference sequence). In nucleotides, the CDR3 is TGTGCCAGCAGCTTAGAGGGAGAGAGGGGCTATAACTATGGCTACACCTTC. This gives the protein CASSLEGERGYNYGYTF.

The chain is built from TRBV2 and TRBJ1-5; 7 bases map to TRBD1. The CDR3 contains 13 residues. Trimming cost V 5 bases and J 5 bases; bases outside gene matches: 3. CDR1 and CDR2 from the germline V gene are SNHLY and FYNNEI. The CDR3 DNA follows: TGTGCCAGCAGTATCACAGGGGATCAGCCCCAGCATTTT. Residues: CASSITGDQPQHF.

The rearrangement links TRBV14 to TRBJ2-7; D not resolved. From germline, CDR1 is SGHDN and CDR2 FVKESK. With 0 bases removed from V and 0 bases from J, the gap between germline ends came to 6 bases. This CDR3 is built from 14 residues. The CDR3 region is CASSQEGLSYEQYF. The CDR3 region has the DNA TGTGCCAGCAGCCAAGAAGGGCTCTCCTACGAGCAGTACTTC.

Worth noting for this clone: At one end, the junction sequence differs from germline, possibly due to a read error. The rearrangement links TRBV2 to TRBJ2-7; D may be TRBD2 (5 bases). The V gene's germline CDR1 is SNHLY and CDR2 FYNNEI. The CDR3 runs to 14 residues. DNA for the CDR3: TGTGCCAGCAGGGAAGCTAGCCCGCCTTGGGAGCAGTACTTC. Its translation is CASREASPPWEQYF.

The chain uses TRBV7-6 and TRBJ2-7, with a weak D call TRBD2 (6 bases). The germline V gene encodes CDR1 SGHVS and CDR2 FNYEAQ. The V and J ends lost 1 base and 0 bases respectively, with 13 bases between them. The CDR3 contains 16 residues. The CDR3 loop is CASSLVSAGNSYEQYF. The CDR3 DNA is TGTGCCAGCAGCTTAGTATCGGCGGGGAACTCCTACGAGCAGTACTTC.

The chain recombines TRBV28 with TRBJ2-1; D could derive from TRBD1 or TRBD2 (5 bases each). There are 16 residues in the CDR3. V dropped 4 bases and J dropped 6 bases, with 19 bases sitting between them. From germline, CDR1 is MDHEN and CDR2 SYDVKM. CDR3 region: CASSSAGTSGVNEQFF. The CDR3 bases are TGTGCCAGCAGTTCCGCCGGGACCAGTGGGGTCAATGAGCAGTTCTTC.

This clone is classed as medium-sized. The chain has TRBV27 and TRBJ2-1, with TRBD2 identical over 11 bases. The CDR3 runs 15 residues. The germline CDR1 and CDR2 sequences are MNHEY and SMNVEV (reference sequence). Germline trimming cut 7 bases from V and 5 bases from J; bases unmatched to any gene: 7. The CDR3 DNA sequence: TGTGCCAGCAACCTTAGCGGGAGGGCCCACAATGAGCAGTTCTTC. It encodes CASNLSGRAHNEQFF.

This clone was detected once. The chain links TRBV5-8 to TRBJ1-2; D is undetermined. V lost 1 base and J lost 3, with 10 bases in between. Germline values: CDR1 SGHTS, CDR2 YDEGEE. The CDR3 sequence is 14 residues long. The CDR3 is CASSLRASDYGYTF. CDR3 bases: TGTGCCAGCAGCTTGCGGGCTTCTGACTATGGCTACACCTTC.

As for this clone: The same CDR3 can be traced to other DNA sequences in this sample. This chain connects TRBV11-3 to TRBJ2-3; no clear D. Between the trimmed V and J ends, which lost 6 bases and 3 bases, there was a span of 13 bases. CDR3 size: 14 residues. In germline, CDR1 is SGHNT, CDR2 YENEEA. For the CDR3, the DNA is TGTGCCAGCAGTAGAGATTCAAGTACAGATACGCAGTATTTT. It encodes CASSRDSSTDTQYF.

The chain uses TRBV11-3 and TRBJ2-2, with no clear D. This CDR3 is 15 amino acids long. Germline CDR1 is SGHNT and CDR2 is YENEEA. V was shortened by 2 bases and J by 4 bases, with 11 bases between the two germline ends. CDR3 in amino acids: CASSLQGKSTGELFF. CDR3 bases: TGTGCCAGCAGCTTACAAGGGAAAAGCACCGGGGAGCTGTTTTTT.

This chain connects TRBV15 to TRBJ1-2; 8 nucleotides line up with TRBD1. Germline CDR1 reads LNHNV; CDR2 reads YYDKDF (reference sequence). The CDR3 contains 14 residues. V lost 4 bases to trimming and J lost 7 bases; unmatched junction nucleotides: 8. The CDR3 reads CATSKDAGGFGYTF. CDR3 DNA sequence: TGTGCCACCAGCAAAGATGCAGGGGGCTTTGGCTACACCTTC.

The rearrangement links TRBV5-1 to TRBJ1-2; D is undetermined. Germline values: CDR1 SGHRS, CDR2 YFSETQ. Deletions cut 7 bases from V and 5 bases from J, with 15 bases between. The CDR3 is 13 residues long. In nucleotides, the CDR3 is TGCGCCAGCTCATCTGGGGAGGGATATGGCTACACCTTC. Protein product: CASSSGEGYGYTF.

The chain carries TRBV13 and TRBJ2-1; D remains ambiguous. Looked up from germline, CDR1 is PRHDT and CDR2 is FYEKMQ (reference sequence). The CDR3 loop spans 15 amino acids. Trimming removed 2 bases from V and 2 bases from J, with 10 bases in between. In nucleotides, the CDR3 is TGTGCCAGCAGCTTAATGGGCAGTACCTACAATGAGCAGTTCTTC. Translating it yields CASSLMGSTYNEQFF.

The chain carries TRBV19 and TRBJ2-7, with TRBD1 matching over 12 bases. Trimming removed 3 bases from V and 7 bases from J; junction bases left unmatched: 7. This CDR3 has 15 amino acids. Germline V gives CDR1 LNHDA, CDR2 SQIVND (reference sequence). The CDR3 loop is CASSIPGQGAQEQYF. CDR3 in DNA: TGTGCCAGTAGTATCCCGGGACAGGGGGCGCAGGAGCAGTACTTC.